This TCR beta chain derives from a study of T cells in Graves' hyperthyroidism and ophthalmopathy. General observations from the study: Expanded thyroid clonotypes (above 0.001) were mostly also found in blood.

Many counts were recorded for this clonotype. The antigen remains unidentified. Amplification targeted TCR beta CDR3 regions from RNA transcripts. First-round RT-PCR of the TCR CDR3 relied on the HTBI primer set. TCRdb redid the calling of the multiplex PCR reads with MiXCR, one entry per CDR3 protein. The sample lists approximately 600,000 distinct CDR3 sequences, 13% to 15% occurring once. The sequenced sample was blood. The receptor was derived from a woman aged 18-29 years with Graves' ophthalmopathy.

The CDR3: CASSLAGTGGRETQYF. The CDR3 region has the DNA TGTGCCAGCAGTTTAGCCGGGACAGGGGGCCGGGAGACCCAGTACTTC. J is TRBJ2-5 and V is TRBV28, with 12 positions matching TRBD1. The V gene end was trimmed by 2 bases and the J gene end by 5 bases; junction bases not matched to a gene: 6. The CDR3 extends over 16 amino acids. Germline values: CDR1 MDHEN, CDR2 SYDVKM.